Below are 20 T cell receptor beta chains sequenced from a single sample in a study of naive and memory T cell subsets. Both TRBC1 and TRBC2 were covered by a beta constant-region primer of two equimolar oligonucleotides. TCRdb processed the UMI-ligation and nested PCR reads anew with MiXCR; each CDR3 protein has one entry. Of approximately 140,000 distinct CDR3 sequences detected, about 17% appear once; the ten largest clones hold around 0.14%. Sequenced input: naive CD4+ T cells from blood. The receptors derive from a human donor in good health.

The chain joins TRBV5-1 to TRBJ2-5; D is perhaps TRBD1 (5 bases). Germline CDR1 SGHRS, CDR2 YFSETQ. The CDR3 loop spans 16 amino acids. V was clipped by 4 bases and J by 2 bases, with 18 bases between them. The CDR3 here is CASSLLGQGGQETQYF. The CDR3 DNA reads as TGCGCCAGCAGCCTCCTTGGTCAGGGCGGACAAGAGACCCAGTACTTC.

This chain uses TRBV7-3 with TRBJ2-2; no clear D. In germline, CDR1 is SGHTA, CDR2 FQGTGA. The CDR3 extends over 15 amino acids. Trimming cost V 5 bases and J 1 base, with 11 bases left between them. The CDR3, as DNA: TGTGCCAGCAGCCCATCCCCAGGGAACACCGGGGAGCTGTTTTTT. It encodes CASSPSPGNTGELFF.

This clonotype was seen a few times. The chain joins TRBV20-1 to TRBJ2-5; 12 positions match TRBD2. The junction had 3 bases not matched to a gene; V was cut back by 2 bases and J by 5 bases. The CDR3 runs 14 residues. Germline loops: CDR1 DFQATT, CDR2 SNEGSKA (reference sequence). CDR3 amino acids: CSARRTSGTETQYF. DNA for the CDR3: TGCAGTGCTAGAAGGACTAGCGGGACTGAGACCCAGTACTTC.

The chain carries TRBV6-5 and TRBJ2-4; maybe TRBD1 (6 bases). V lost 6 bases, J lost 1 base, and 13 bases lay in between. The CDR3 runs 15 residues. Germline CDR1 is MNHEY and CDR2 is SVGAGI. CDR3 nucleotides: TGTGCCAGCAGCCCCCTTGACAGGGCCAAAAACATTCAGTACTTC. This gives the protein CASSPLDRAKNIQYF.

This clonotype was seen only a few times. This chain uses TRBV18 with TRBJ2-1; 9 bases agree with TRBD2. CDR3 length: 16 amino acids. V lost 4 bases and J lost 8; bases outside the gene matches: 12. Germline values: CDR1 KGHSH, CDR2 LQKENI. CDR3 nucleotides: TGTGCCAGCTCACGTAATGAGGTAGCGGGAGTGGATGAGCAGTTCTTC. Protein product: CASSRNEVAGVDEQFF.

The chain employs TRBV20-1 and TRBJ2-1, with 13 bases lining up with TRBD2. With 6 bases clipped from V and 0 bases from J, the junction kept 11 bases outside the gene matches. CDR3 size: 18 residues. Germline lookup yields CDR1 DFQATT and CDR2 SNEGSKA (reference sequence). The CDR3: CSASIPRTSGSSYNEQFF. The CDR3 region has the DNA TGCAGTGCGAGCATCCCAAGGACTAGCGGGAGCTCCTACAATGAGCAGTTCTTC.

V and J are TRBV2 and TRBJ2-2; D unresolved. V was cut by 7 bases and J by 1 base, with 13 bases left in between. The length of the CDR3 is 15 residues. Germline V gene sequence: CDR1 SNHLY, CDR2 FYNNEI. The CDR3 region has the DNA TGTGCCAGCACAGGAATTAGCCGGAACACCGGGGAGCTGTTTTTT. Its protein is CASTGISRNTGELFF.

This clonotype was seen more than once but under ten times. The chain couples TRBV6-2 or TRBV6-3 to TRBJ2-2, with no clear D. CDR3 length equals 11 residues. The germline gives CDR1 MNHEY, CDR2 SVGEGT. The DNA for the CDR3 is TGTGCTGTAGGGAACACCGGGGAGCTGTTTTTT. It translates to CAVGNTGELFF.

This clonotype was found a few times. The V and J genes are TRBV29-1 and TRBJ1-5; D is uncertain. V was clipped by 7 bases and J by 0 bases, with 19 bases between them. The CDR3 is 16 residues long. Germline V gene lookup returns CDR1 SQVTM and CDR2 ANQGSEA. The CDR3 bases are TGCAGCGATAAAAGAGGGCAGGAGTATAGCAATCAGCCCCAGCATTTT. It translates to CSDKRGQEYSNQPQHF.

The J gene is TRBJ2-1, the V gene TRBV29-1; no reliable D call. Germline CDR1 reads SQVTM; CDR2 reads ANQGSEA. The length of the CDR3 is 14 residues. The V and J ends lost 4 bases and 3 bases respectively, with 13 bases between them. CDR3 nucleotide sequence: TGCAGCGTTGGTCCCGAGACCTACTACAATGAGCAGTTCTTC. Translation gives CSVGPETYYNEQFF.

This clonotype has a handful of counts. This chain links TRBV10-3 with TRBJ2-7; 8 bases align to TRBD2. CDR1 and CDR2 from the germline V gene are ENHRY and SYGVKD. V shed 4 bases, J shed 7 bases, and the junction held 6 bases outside the gene matches. This CDR3 is built from 13 residues. The CDR3 spells CAISGRLAREQYF. The CDR3 coding sequence is TGTGCCATCAGTGGGCGACTAGCGAGAGAGCAGTACTTC.

The rearrangement joins TRBV12-3 or TRBV12-4 to TRBJ2-2; D is perhaps TRBD2 (5 bases). The CDR3 extends over 15 amino acids. The V end was cut by 3 bases, the J end by 3 bases, with 11 bases between. The DNA of the CDR3 is TGTGCCAGCAGTTTGAGGGTTCGGTACACCGGGGAGCTGTTTTTT. This sequence encodes CASSLRVRYTGELFF.

This clonotype was seen a few times. The chain has TRBV28 and TRBJ1-1; no definite D call. V was cut by 5 bases and J by 6 bases, with 13 bases left in between. There are 13 residues in the CDR3. Germline CDR1 and CDR2: MDHEN and SYDVKM. CDR3 residues: CASSPTGGAEAFF. In nucleotides, the CDR3 is TGTGCCAGCAGTCCCACTGGTGGGGCTGAAGCTTTCTTT.

This clonotype was counted only a few times. The rearrangement links TRBV19 to TRBJ1-3; D is unresolved. This CDR3 has 17 residues. Trimming removed 0 bases from V and 0 bases from J, with 12 bases in between. CDR1 and CDR2 (germline): LNHDA, SQIVND (reference sequence). This CDR3 reads CASSIDHTARSGNTIYF. The CDR3 region has the DNA TGTGCCAGTAGTATAGATCATACAGCCCGCTCTGGAAACACCATATATTTT.

The chain uses TRBV25-1 and TRBJ1-6, with a tentative D call TRBD1 (6 bases). The CDR3 extends over 15 amino acids. With 4 bases removed from V and 7 bases from J, the gap between germline ends came to 14 bases. Germline V gives CDR1 MGHDK, CDR2 SYGVNS. The CDR3 loop reads CASSVSQGPNSPLHF. DNA for the CDR3: TGTGCCAGCAGTGTCTCCCAGGGGCCCAATTCACCCCTCCACTTT.

This clonotype was counted a few times. The chain couples TRBV19 to TRBJ2-7, with a tentative D call TRBD1 (5 bases). The CDR3 is 14 amino acids. In germline, CDR1 is LNHDA, CDR2 SQIVND (reference sequence). With 3 bases removed from V and 2 bases from J, the gap between germline ends came to 11 bases. CDR3 sequence: CASSMLGPPYEQYF. In nucleotides, the CDR3 is TGTGCCAGTAGTATGTTGGGGCCCCCCTACGAGCAGTACTTC.

This clonotype was observed many times. The chain recombines TRBV4-1 with TRBJ2-3; D is uncertain. CDR3 length: 18 amino acids. Looked up from germline, CDR1 is MGHRA and CDR2 is YSYEKL. The V and J ends lost 0 bases and 0 bases respectively, with 16 bases between them. CDR3 in DNA: TGCGCCAGCAGCCAAGACCCCCAGGCGGATGGGAGCACAGATACGCAGTATTTT. It yields the protein CASSQDPQADGSTDTQYF.

The rearrangement joins TRBV12-3 or TRBV12-4 to TRBJ2-4; 8 bases line up with TRBD2. V dropped 3 bases and J dropped 4; count of bases not matched to a gene: 11. The length of the CDR3 is 17 residues. The CDR3 bases are TGTGCCAGCAGTTTGGGGGCCAGCGGGAGCCGGAAAAACATTCAGTACTTC. Translation gives CASSLGASGSRKNIQYF.

This clonotype was seen a few times. The chain recombines TRBV5-8 with TRBJ2-3; 10 bases agree with TRBD2. The CDR3 is made up of 18 amino acids. Germline-derived CDR1 and CDR2 are SGHTS and YDEGEE. The V and J ends lost 4 bases and 0 bases, in that order; junction bases with no gene match: 11. CDR3 bases: TGTGCCAGCAGCGCGAGGACTAGCGGAGGGGCTAGCACAGATACGCAGTATTTT. This gives the protein CASSARTSGGASTDTQYF.

This clonotype showed up just a few times. The chain joins TRBV29-1 to TRBJ1-3; D is ambiguous. CDR1 is SQVTM and CDR2 is ANQGSEA in the germline V gene. The CDR3 contains 16 residues. Trimming pared 4 bases from V and 2 bases from J, leaving 18 bases between. In DNA, the CDR3 is TGCAGCGTTGTGAGGGAGCAAGTTCGTCCTGGAAACACCATATATTTT. Its translation: CSVVREQVRPGNTIYF. The full variable domain, its missing parts supplied by reference TRBV29-1 and TRBJ1-3, is SAVISQKPSRDICQRGTSLTIQCQVDSQVTMMFWYRQQPGQSLTLIATANQGSEATYESGFVIDKFPISRPNLTFSTLTVSNMSPEDSSIYLCSVVREQVRPGNTIYFGEGSWLTVV.